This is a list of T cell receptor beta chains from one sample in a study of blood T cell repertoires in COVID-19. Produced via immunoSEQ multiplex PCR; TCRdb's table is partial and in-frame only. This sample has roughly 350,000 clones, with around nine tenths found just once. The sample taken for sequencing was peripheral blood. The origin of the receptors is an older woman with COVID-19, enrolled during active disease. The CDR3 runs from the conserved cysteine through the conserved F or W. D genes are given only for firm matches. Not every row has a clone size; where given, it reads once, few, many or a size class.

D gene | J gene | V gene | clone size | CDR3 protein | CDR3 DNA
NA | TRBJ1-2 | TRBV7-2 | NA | CASSLDSRGYGYTF | TGTGCCAGCAGCTTAGATTCCAGGGGCTATGGCTACACCTTC
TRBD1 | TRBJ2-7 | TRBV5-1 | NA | CASRQGYEQYF | TGCGCCAGCCGACAGGGCTACGAGCAGTACTTC
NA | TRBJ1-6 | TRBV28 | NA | CASSYDTQSSYNSPLHF | TGTGCCAGCAGTTACGACACTCAGAGCTCCTATAATTCACCCCTCCACTTT
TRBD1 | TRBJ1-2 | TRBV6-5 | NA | CASSLTTGINYGYTF | TGTGCCAGCAGTTTAACGACAGGGATCAACTATGGCTACACCTTC
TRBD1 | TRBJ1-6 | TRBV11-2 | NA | CASSLGGRDRVSYNSPLHF | TGTGCCAGCAGCTTAGGGGGCCGGGACAGGGTGTCCTATAATTCACCCCTCCACTTT
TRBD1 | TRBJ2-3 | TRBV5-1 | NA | CASSSTGNTDTQYF | TGCGCCAGCAGCTCGACAGGGAATACAGATACGCAGTATTTT
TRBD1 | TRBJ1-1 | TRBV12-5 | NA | CASGSITEGGRKNTEAFF | TGTGCTAGTGGTTCCATTACTGAAGGGGGCCGGAAGAACACTGAAGCTTTCTTT
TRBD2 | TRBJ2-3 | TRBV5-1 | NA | CASRISGEGDTQYF | TGCGCCAGCAGGATCTCGGGGGAGGGGGATACGCAGTATTTT
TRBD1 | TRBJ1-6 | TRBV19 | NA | CASRRDTGGVSPLHF | TGTGCCAGTAGAAGAGACACAGGGGGCGTTTCACCCCTCCACTTT
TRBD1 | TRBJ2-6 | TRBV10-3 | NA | CAISDHRGVTGANVLTF | TGTGCCATCAGTGACCACAGGGGGGTCACTGGGGCCAACGTCCTGACTTTC
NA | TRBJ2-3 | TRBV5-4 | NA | CASSLGVRDISTDTQYF | TGTGCCAGCAGCTTGGGAGTCAGGGACATTAGCACAGATACGCAGTATTTT
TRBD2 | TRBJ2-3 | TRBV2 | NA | CASRPPAAGVFTDTQYF | TGTGCCAGCAGACCCCCCGCAGCGGGGGTTTTCACAGATACGCAGTATTTT
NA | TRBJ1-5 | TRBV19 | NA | CASSILAGTFVGSNQPQHF | TGTGCCAGTAGTATACTAGCTGGGACATTTGTCGGGAGCAATCAGCCCCAGCATTTT
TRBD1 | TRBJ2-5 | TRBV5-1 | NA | CASSLQSGGQETQYF | TGCGCCAGCAGCTTACAATCAGGGGGCCAAGAGACCCAGTACTTC
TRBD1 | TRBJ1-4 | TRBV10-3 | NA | CAISESTGLNEKLFF | TGTGCCATCAGTGAGTCGACAGGGTTGAATGAAAAACTGTTTTTT
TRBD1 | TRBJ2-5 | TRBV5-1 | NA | CASSLTGGRQETQYF | TGCGCCAGCAGTCTGACAGGGGGCCGCCAAGAGACCCAGTACTTC
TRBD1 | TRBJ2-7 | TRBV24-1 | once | CATSEGTAYEQYF | TGTGCCACCAGTGAGGGGACAGCCTACGAGCAGTACTTC
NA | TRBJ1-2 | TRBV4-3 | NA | CASSQGSGTNYGYTF | TGCGCCAGCAGCCAAGGGTCAGGAACTAACTATGGCTACACCTTC
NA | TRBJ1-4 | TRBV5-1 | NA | CASSLGQGSEKLFF | TGCGCCAGCAGCTTGGGGCAGGGAAGTGAAAAACTGTTTTTT
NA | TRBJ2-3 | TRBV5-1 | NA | CASSLFGLLSTDTQYF | TGCGCCAGCAGCTTGTTCGGACTATTAAGCACAGATACGCAGTATTTT
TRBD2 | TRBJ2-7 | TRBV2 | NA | CASRPTEAGGPYEQYF | TGTGCCAGCAGACCAACTGAAGCGGGGGGGCCCTACGAGCAGTACTTC
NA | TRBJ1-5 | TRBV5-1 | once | CASSLAGQFNQPQHF | TGCGCCAGCAGCTTGGCCGGACAGTTCAATCAGCCCCAGCATTTT
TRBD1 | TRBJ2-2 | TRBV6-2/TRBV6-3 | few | CASSRQGPSNTGELFF | TGTGCCAGCAGCCGACAGGGGCCGTCGAACACCGGGGAGCTGTTTTTT
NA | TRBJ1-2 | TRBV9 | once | CASSAVAGSSGYTF | TGTGCCAGCAGCGCCGTGGCAGGGTCCTCTGGCTACACCTTC
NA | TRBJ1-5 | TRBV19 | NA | CASTKLGGWDQPQHF | TGTGCCAGTACCAAACTAGGGGGTTGGGATCAGCCCCAGCATTTT
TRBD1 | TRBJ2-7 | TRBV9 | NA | CASSVVETGGYF | TGTGCCAGCAGCGTAGTTGAGACAGGGGGGTACTTC
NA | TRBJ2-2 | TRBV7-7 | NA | CASSLRRDTGELFF | TGTGCCAGCAGCTTAAGGAGGGACACCGGGGAGCTGTTTTTT
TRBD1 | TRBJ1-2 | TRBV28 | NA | CASSLRRGPGGYTF | TGTGCCAGCAGTTTAAGGAGGGGGCCGGGTGGCTACACCTTC
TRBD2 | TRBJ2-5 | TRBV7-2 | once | CASSYQRGTRETQYF | TGTGCCAGCAGCTATCAGCGGGGGACGCGGGAGACCCAGTACTTC
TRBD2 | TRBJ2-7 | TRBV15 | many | CATSTGLAGGYYEQYF | TGTGCCACCAGCACCGGACTAGCGGGGGGGTACTACGAGCAGTACTTC
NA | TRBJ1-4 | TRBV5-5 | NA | CASSGWEIGEKLFF | TGTGCCAGCAGCGGCTGGGAGATTGGTGAAAAACTGTTTTTT
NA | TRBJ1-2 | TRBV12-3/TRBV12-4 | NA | CASSLNTNYGYTF | TGTGCCAGCAGTTTGAACACCAACTATGGCTACACCTTC
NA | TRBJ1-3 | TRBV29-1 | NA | CSVEVPFSSGNTIYF | TGCAGCGTTGAGGTCCCGTTTAGCTCTGGAAACACCATATATTTT
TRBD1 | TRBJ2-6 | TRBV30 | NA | CAWGIRDRQPNVLTF | TGTGCCTGGGGGATCCGGGACAGACAACCCAACGTCCTGACTTTC
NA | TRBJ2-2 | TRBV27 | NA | CASSSYLENTGELFF | TGTGCCAGCAGTTCATACCTAGAGAACACCGGGGAGCTGTTTTTT
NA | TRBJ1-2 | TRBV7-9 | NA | CASSPMIDSVRYGYTF | TGTGCCAGCAGCCCTATGATTGACAGTGTACGATATGGCTACACCTTC
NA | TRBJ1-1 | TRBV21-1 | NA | CASSEPGQRLNTEAFF | TGTGCCAGCAGCGAACCGGGACAGCGATTGAACACTGAAGCTTTCTTT
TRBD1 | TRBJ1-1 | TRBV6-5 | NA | CASSTGGNTEAFF | TGTGCCAGCTCGACAGGGGGTAACACTGAAGCTTTCTTT
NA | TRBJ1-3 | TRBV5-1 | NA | CASSLGTASGNTIYF | TGCGCCAGCAGCTTGGGGACAGCCTCTGGAAACACCATATATTTT
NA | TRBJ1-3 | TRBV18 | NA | CASSPGRATLGNTIYF | TGTGCCAGCTCACCAGGGAGAGCGACCCTTGGAAACACCATATATTTT
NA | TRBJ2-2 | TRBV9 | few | CASSVSVRDTGELFF | TGTGCCAGCAGCGTATCTGTCAGGGACACCGGGGAGCTGTTTTTT
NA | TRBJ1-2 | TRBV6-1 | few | CASSDSSEEIVYGYTF | TGTGCCAGCAGTGATTCGTCGGAGGAGATAGTCTATGGCTACACCTTC
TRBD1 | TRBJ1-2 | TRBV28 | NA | CASSRTGLEGYTF | TGTGCCAGCAGCCGGACAGGGTTGGAGGGCTACACCTTC
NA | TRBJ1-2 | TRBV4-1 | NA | CASSQGSGQMKSGYTF | TGCGCCAGCAGCCAAGGTTCAGGACAGATGAAGAGTGGCTACACCTTC
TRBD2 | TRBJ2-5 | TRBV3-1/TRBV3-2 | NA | CASSPGLAGYSVKETQYF | TGTGCCAGCAGCCCCGGACTAGCGGGGTATTCGGTGAAGGAGACCCAGTACTTC
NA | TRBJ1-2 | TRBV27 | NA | CASSEFRGGYGYTF | TGTGCCAGCAGTGAATTTAGGGGGGGCTATGGCTACACCTTC
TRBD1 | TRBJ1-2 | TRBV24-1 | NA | CATSDATGTGNGYTF | TGTGCCACCAGTGATGCTACCGGGACAGGGAATGGCTACACCTTC
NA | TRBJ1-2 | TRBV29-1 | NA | CSVLLLGEGGGYTF | TGCAGCGTTCTGCTCCTCGGGGAGGGAGGTGGCTACACCTTC
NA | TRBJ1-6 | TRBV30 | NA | CALQGIHNSPLHF | TGTGCCTTACAGGGAATTCATAATTCACCCCTCCACTTT
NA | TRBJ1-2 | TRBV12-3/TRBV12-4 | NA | CASSLSGNYGYTF | TGTGCCAGCAGTTTGTCGGGAAACTATGGCTACACCTTC
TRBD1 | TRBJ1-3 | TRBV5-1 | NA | CASSLTGEAGNTIYF | TGCGCCAGCAGCCTAACAGGGGAAGCTGGAAACACCATATATTTT
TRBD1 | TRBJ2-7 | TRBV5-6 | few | CASSPTGGRVNEQYF | TGTGCCAGCAGCCCGACAGGGGGGCGCGTAAACGAGCAGTACTTC
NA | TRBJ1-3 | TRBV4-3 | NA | CASSQDLGDGNTIYF | TGCGCCAGCAGCCAAGATTTGGGCGATGGAAACACCATATATTTT
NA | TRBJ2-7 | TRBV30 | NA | CAWSVQGYFYEQYF | TGTGCCTGGAGTGTTCAGGGATATTTCTACGAGCAGTACTTC
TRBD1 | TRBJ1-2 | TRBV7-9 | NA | CASSDRGRGYTF | TGTGCCAGCTCGGACAGGGGTCGAGGCTACACCTTC
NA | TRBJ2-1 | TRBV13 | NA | CASSRQQNEQFF | TGTGCCAGCAGCCGTCAACAGAATGAGCAGTTCTTC
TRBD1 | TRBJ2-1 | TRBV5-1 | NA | CASSPSSGQAYNEQFF | TGCGCCAGCAGCCCATCCTCGGGACAGGCCTACAATGAGCAGTTCTTC
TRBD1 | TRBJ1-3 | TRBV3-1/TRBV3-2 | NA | CASSQTGGANTIYF | TGTGCCAGCAGCCAGACAGGGGGCGCAAACACCATATATTTT